One TCR beta chain is described in this entry. Its antigen is unidentified. The data were obtained in a study of Ad26.COV2.S vaccination and SARS-CoV-2 variants. Study summary: Within the COV1001 Ad26.COV2.S trial arm, the donor was enrolled. Overall study results and limits: Compared with placebo recipients, vaccine recipients had higher spike-specific TCR breadth. Non-spike TCR breadth was similar in vaccine and placebo recipients.

V lost 5 bases to trimming and J lost 9 bases; unmatched junction nucleotides: 6. The germline V gene encodes CDR1 SGHVS and CDR2 FNYEAQ. The CDR3 is 13 amino acids. TCRdb keeps only in-frame clones here, not all; method: immunoSEQ multiplex PCR. Of 350,000 to 500,000 clones detected, about 93% appear once; the ten largest clones hold less than 15%. Treatment: around 19 received Ad26.COV2.S at low or high dose, single or two shots; a few received placebo; per-sample allocation not given. Collection of samples fell on day 63 after the first vaccine or placebo injection. Wuhan-strain SARS-CoV-2 spike was expressed by the Ad26 vector that made up the vaccine.

The rearrangement links TRBV7-6 to TRBJ1-1; TRBD1 matches 10 bases. The sequence derives from a person aged 18-65 years who received the Ad26.COV2.S COVID-19 vaccine or a placebo. The specimen was peripheral blood, collected in a trial of Ad26.COV2.S vaccine versus placebo. CDR3 protein: CASSAGQGSKAFF. CDR3 bases: TGTGCCAGCAGCGCGGGACAGGGGTCAAAAGCTTTCTTT.